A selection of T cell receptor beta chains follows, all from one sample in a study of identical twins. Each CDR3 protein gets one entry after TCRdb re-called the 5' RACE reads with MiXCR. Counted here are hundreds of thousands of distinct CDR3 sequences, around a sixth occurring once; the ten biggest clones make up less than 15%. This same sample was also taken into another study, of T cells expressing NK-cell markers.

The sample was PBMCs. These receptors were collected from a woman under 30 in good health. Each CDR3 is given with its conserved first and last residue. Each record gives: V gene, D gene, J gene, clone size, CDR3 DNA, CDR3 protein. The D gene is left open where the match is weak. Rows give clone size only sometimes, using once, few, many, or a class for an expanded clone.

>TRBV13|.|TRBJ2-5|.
TGTGCCAGCAGCTTACCGGGGCCAACCCAAGAGACCCAGTACTTC
CASSLPGPTQETQYF
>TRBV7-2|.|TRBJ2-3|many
TGTGCCAGCAGCTTAGGAAGGGCCCCAGATACGCAGTATTTT
CASSLGRAPDTQYF
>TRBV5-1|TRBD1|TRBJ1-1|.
TGCGCCAGCAGCGGACAGGGTTCCGACACTGAAGCTTTCTTT
CASSGQGSDTEAFF
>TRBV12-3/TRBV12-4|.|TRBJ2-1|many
TGTGCCAGCAGTTTACGGGCGGGAAGCTCCTACAATGAGCAGTTCTTC
CASSLRAGSSYNEQFF
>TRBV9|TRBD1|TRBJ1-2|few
TGTGCCAGCAGCGTAGGACCGACAGGGGGCTATGGCTACACCTTC
CASSVGPTGGYGYTF
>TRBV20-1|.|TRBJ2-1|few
TGCAGTGCTAGAGATTTTACGGATGAGCAGTTCTTC
CSARDFTDEQFF
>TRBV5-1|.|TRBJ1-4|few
TGCGCCAGCAGCTTTAGCGGGGCAACTAATGAAAAACTGTTTTTT
CASSFSGATNEKLFF
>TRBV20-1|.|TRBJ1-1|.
TGCAGTGCTAGGGAAGGTAGGACTGAAGCTTTCTTT
CSAREGRTEAFF
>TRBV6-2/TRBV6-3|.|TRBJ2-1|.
TGTGCCAGCAGCTCTACTAGCCTCCATGAGCAGTTCTTC
CASSSTSLHEQFF
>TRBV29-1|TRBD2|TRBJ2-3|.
TGCAGCGTTGATAGCTTAGCGGGAGAAGTTCTGGCAGATACGCAGTATTTT
CSVDSLAGEVLADTQYF
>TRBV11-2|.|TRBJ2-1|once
TGTGCCAGCAACCAGCGGCTAAGCTCCTACAATGAGCAGTTCTTC
CASNQRLSSYNEQFF
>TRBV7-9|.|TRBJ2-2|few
TGTGCCAGCAGGACAGATTCTCTAACCGGGGAGCTGTTTTTT
CASRTDSLTGELFF
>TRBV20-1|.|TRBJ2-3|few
TGCAGTGCTAGCTCAGGCGCAGATACGCAGTATTTT
CSASSGADTQYF
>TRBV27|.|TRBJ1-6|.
TGTGCCAGCAGCTCCAGGGCTTTTTATAATTCACCCCTCCACTTT
CASSSRAFYNSPLHF
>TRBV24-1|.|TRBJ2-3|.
TGTGCCACCTCGGCGGGCGAGGATACGCAGTATTTT
CATSAGEDTQYF
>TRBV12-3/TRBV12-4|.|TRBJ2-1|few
TGTGCCAGCATCCCAGGGAATGCCCGCAATGAGCAGTTCTTC
CASIPGNARNEQFF
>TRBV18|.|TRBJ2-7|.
TGTGCCAGCTCCAAGACAAACGAGCAGTACTTC
CASSKTNEQYF
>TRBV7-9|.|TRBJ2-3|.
TGTGCCAGCAGCGTCGGACCCTTAAATACGCAGTATTTT
CASSVGPLNTQYF
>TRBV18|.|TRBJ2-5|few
TGTGCCAGCTCATCCGCCCGGGGGGCAGAGACCCAGTACTTC
CASSSARGAETQYF
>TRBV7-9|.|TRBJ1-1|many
TGTGCCAGCAGCCCATGGCAGGGGAACACTGAAGCTTTCTTT
CASSPWQGNTEAFF
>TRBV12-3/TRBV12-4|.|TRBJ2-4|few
TGTGCCAGCAGTTTAGTGGGCGGCCCCAAAAACATTCAGTACTTC
CASSLVGGPKNIQYF
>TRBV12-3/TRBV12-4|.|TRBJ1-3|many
TGTGCCAGCAGATTCGAGGGGTTTTACTCTGGAAACACCATATATTTT
CASRFEGFYSGNTIYF
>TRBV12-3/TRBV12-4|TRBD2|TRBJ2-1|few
TGTGCCAGCAGCACCCTTTCCATAGCGGGCTCCTACAATGAGCAGTTCTTC
CASSTLSIAGSYNEQFF
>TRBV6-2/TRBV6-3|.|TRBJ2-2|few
TGTGCCAGCAGTCACTACACCGGGGAGCTGTTTTTT
CASSHYTGELFF
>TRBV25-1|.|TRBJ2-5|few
TGTGCCAGCAGTTTAGAACAGAACCAAGAGACCCAGTACTTC
CASSLEQNQETQYF
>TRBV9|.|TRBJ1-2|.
TGTGCCAGCAGCGTAAGTGGGGCAGTCAAACCCCACACCTTC
CASSVSGAVKPHTF
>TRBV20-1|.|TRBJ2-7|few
TGCAGTGTTGGCGGGATATACGAGCAGTACTTC
CSVGGIYEQYF
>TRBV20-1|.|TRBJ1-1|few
TGCAGTGCTAGAACAGCGGTGAACACTGAAGCTTTCTTT
CSARTAVNTEAFF
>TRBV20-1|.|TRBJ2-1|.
TGCAGTGCTAGTCTCCCCTCCCACTACAATGAGCAGTTCTTC
CSASLPSHYNEQFF
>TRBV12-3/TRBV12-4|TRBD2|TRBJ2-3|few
TGTGCCGTGGGACTATGGGACACAGATACGCAGTATTTT
CAVGLWDTDTQYF
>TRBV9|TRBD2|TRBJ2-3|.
TGTGCCAGCAGCGTCCCGCGGACTAGCGGAGATGGGGGTCGCACAGATACGCAGTATTTT
CASSVPRTSGDGGRTDTQYF
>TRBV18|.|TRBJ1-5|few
TGTGCCAGCTCACCCGACGGTGGGGATCAGCCCCAGCATTTT
CASSPDGGDQPQHF
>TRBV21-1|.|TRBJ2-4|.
TGTGCCAGCAGCAAGAGGGGCCGCGGGTTGGCCAAAAACATTCAGTACTTC
CASSKRGRGLAKNIQYF
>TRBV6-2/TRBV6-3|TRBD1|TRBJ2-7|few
TGTGCCGGGGGGTCCCGCGGGACAGGGTCCTACGAGCAGTACTTC
CAGGSRGTGSYEQYF
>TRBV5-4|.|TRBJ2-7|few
TGTGCCAGCAGCTTGGCGGGCAGATTCCACGAGCAGTACTTC
CASSLAGRFHEQYF
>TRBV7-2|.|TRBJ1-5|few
TGTGCCAGCAGCTTGGGTTGGGGTAGCAATCAGCCCCAGCATTTT
CASSLGWGSNQPQHF
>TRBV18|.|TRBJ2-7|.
TGTGCCAGCTCACCTGGCCAAGTAGAGGCCGAGCAGTACTTC
CASSPGQVEAEQYF
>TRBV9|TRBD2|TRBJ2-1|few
TGTGCCAGCAGCGTAAATCCGGGAGGAAGGGTCTATGAGCAGTTCTTC
CASSVNPGGRVYEQFF
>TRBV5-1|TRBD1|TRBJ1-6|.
TGCGCCAGCAGCTTGGGACAGGGCTACAATTCACCCCTCCACTTT
CASSLGQGYNSPLHF
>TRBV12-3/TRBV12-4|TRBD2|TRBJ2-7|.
TGTGCCAGCAGTTTGACTAGCGGGAGGGCCGGCGAGCAGTACTTC
CASSLTSGRAGEQYF
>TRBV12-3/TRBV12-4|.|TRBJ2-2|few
TGTGCCAGCAGTTTAGTACAGGTCGGCGGGGAGCTGTTTTTT
CASSLVQVGGELFF
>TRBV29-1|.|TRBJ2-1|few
TGCAGCGTTGAAGAACAGGGGGGGGCACACAATGAGCAGTTCTTC
CSVEEQGGAHNEQFF
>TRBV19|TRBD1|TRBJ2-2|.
TGTGCCAGTAGTAAGGGACAGGTTCGCACCGGGGAGCTGTTTTTT
CASSKGQVRTGELFF
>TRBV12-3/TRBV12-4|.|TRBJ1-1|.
TGTGCCAGCAGTTTAGCAGGGGTGGTGGCTTTCTTT
CASSLAGVVAFF
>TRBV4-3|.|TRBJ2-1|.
TGCGCCAGCAGCCAAGGAAGGACGAGTCCAGTCTACAATGAGCAGTTCTTC
CASSQGRTSPVYNEQFF
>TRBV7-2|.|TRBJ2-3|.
TGTGCCAGCAGCTTAGCGATGGCCACAGATACGCAGTATTTT
CASSLAMATDTQYF